Listed below are T cell receptor beta chains from one sample, sequenced in a study of shared clonotypes between healthy human individuals. The assay was immunoSEQ multiplex PCR, and TCRdb's table has in-frame clones only and misses some. The repertoire consists of under 2,500,000 clones, with more than 90% occurring once and the leading ten covering less than 0.15%. The sample taken for sequencing was naive CD4+ T cells sorted from blood. These receptors all stem from a man aged 18 to 29 in good health. CDR3s include the opening cysteine and the closing phenylalanine or tryptophan. The D gene is left open where the match is weak. Rows give clone size only sometimes, using once, few, many, or a class for an expanded clone.

TRBV30	TRBD2	TRBJ2-7	-	CAWNPGLAGSHEQYF	TGTGCCTGGAACCCGGGACTAGCGGGTTCCCACGAGCAGTACTTC
TRBV5-1	-	TRBJ2-7	-	CASSLVEGYEQYF	TGCGCCAGCAGCTTGGTTGAGGGGTACGAGCAGTACTTC
TRBV18	TRBD2	TRBJ2-7	-	CASSPGGLVLYEQYF	TGTGCCAGCTCACCAGGGGGACTAGTTCTTTACGAGCAGTACTTC
TRBV4-1	-	TRBJ2-2	-	CASSQAGGNTGELFF	TGCGCCAGCAGCCAAGCTGGCGGGAACACCGGGGAGCTGTTTTTT
TRBV28	-	TRBJ2-7	-	CASSFPEADPRRYEQYF	TGTGCCAGCAGTTTTCCAGAGGCTGACCCTAGACGATACGAGCAGTACTTC
TRBV5-1	-	TRBJ2-7	-	CASRHWTDSYEQYF	TGCGCCAGCAGGCACTGGACAGACTCCTACGAGCAGTACTTC
TRBV5-1	TRBD1	TRBJ2-7	-	CASSGGDRVPSEQYF	TGCGCCAGCAGCGGGGGGGACAGGGTACCATCCGAGCAGTACTTC
TRBV2	-	TRBJ1-6	-	CASRDSRNSPLHF	TGTGCCAGCAGGGACAGCAGGAATTCACCCCTCCACTTT
TRBV4-3	-	TRBJ2-3	-	CASSQAPPARGTDTQYF	TGCGCCAGCAGCCAAGCCCCCCCAGCGCGGGGCACAGATACGCAGTATTTT
TRBV6-6	-	TRBJ2-1	-	CASILSRGSNEQFF	TGTGCCAGCATACTTAGCCGGGGTTCTAATGAGCAGTTCTTC
TRBV10-2	-	TRBJ2-7	-	CASRESSYEQYF	TGCGCCAGCCGAGAGAGCTCCTACGAGCAGTACTTC
TRBV28	-	TRBJ2-3	-	CASSFAGAGTDTQYF	TGTGCCAGCAGTTTCGCCGGGGCTGGCACAGATACGCAGTATTTT
TRBV30	-	TRBJ1-5	-	CAWSEGRYNQPQHF	TGTGCCTGGAGTGAAGGACGGTACAATCAGCCCCAGCATTTT
TRBV6-4	TRBD2	TRBJ2-2	-	CASSASGVTGELFF	TGTGCCAGCAGCGCTAGCGGGGTCACCGGGGAGCTGTTTTTT
TRBV29-1	-	TRBJ2-2	few	CSVGNTGELFF	TGCAGCGTTGGGAACACCGGGGAGCTGTTTTTT
TRBV18	-	TRBJ1-5	-	CASSLDNNQPQHF	TGTGCCAGCTCACTTGACAACAATCAGCCCCAGCATTTT
TRBV7-9	-	TRBJ2-3	-	CASSFGLGTDTQYF	TGTGCCAGCAGCTTCGGCTTAGGCACAGATACGCAGTATTTT
TRBV5-1	-	TRBJ1-1	-	CASSLVRGMNTEAFF	TGCGCCAGCAGCTTGGTTCGGGGTATGAACACTGAAGCTTTCTTT
TRBV6-1	-	TRBJ1-6	-	CASSERRAWTYNSPLHF	TGTGCCAGCAGTGAACGGAGGGCGTGGACCTATAATTCACCCCTCCACTTT
TRBV4-1	TRBD2	TRBJ2-1	-	CASSHPTSGGAYNEQFF	TGCGCCAGCAGCCATCCGACTAGCGGGGGGGCCTACAATGAGCAGTTCTTC